This T cell receptor (beta chain) was obtained from a study of T cells expressing NK-cell markers. As for the study in general: The eight sequenced donors comprised seven who were HCMV-seropositive and one who was seronegative. Study outcomes and limitations: A few of the donors also had these clonotypes leading their CD3+CD56-NKG2C+ fraction. The contribution of dominant NKG2C+ clonotypes to CD8+ T cells in roughly six donors was roughly 1.0-7.5%.

Note on this clonotype: Its antigen is currently unknown.

TCRdb derives one entry per CDR3 protein from the 5' RACE reads, leaving out DNA. The sample spans around 550,000 distinct CDR3 sequences; the ten largest clones claim roughly 3.5%. Germline CDR1 is SEHNR and CDR2 is FQNEAQ (reference sequence). This CDR3 comprises 16 residues. The receptor was derived from a man between 18 and 35 years old in good health. Sequences were obtained from blood T cells: a sorted CD56 or NKG2C T cell subset, CD4+ or CD8+ T cells, or bulk PBMC T cells (not recorded which). The chain is built from TRBV7-9 and TRBJ2-2; absent DNA, TCRdb's TRBD1 call cannot be checked. Here the CDR3 reads CASSLVRGRDTGELFF.